This T cell receptor (beta chain) was sequenced in a study of blood T cells in healthy people across ages. Trimming left V 8 bases short and J 0 bases short, with 15 bases between. This CDR3 has 14 amino acids. Germline V CDR1 and CDR2: SGHRS, YFSETQ. A second PCR, run for roughly 7 to 11 cycles, used a sample-barcoded 5' primer plus a J-beta primer mix. TCRdb passed the 5' RACE reads through MiXCR, listing each CDR3 protein once. There are about 780,000 distinct CDR3 sequences in the sample; 62% occur only once, and 25% to 30% lies in the top ten. This clonotype was found a few times. As yet, its antigen is unknown. Whole-study findings and limits: Investigators viewed diversity estimates from one million T cells as underestimates, the study reported.

This chain joins TRBV5-1 and TRBJ2-7; a weak D match, TRBD1 (5 bases). The sample was blood. The TCR originated in a man aged 30 to 45 in good health. The CDR3 is CARGDSDLSYEQYF. The CDR3 DNA sequence: TGCGCCAGAGGCGACAGTGACCTCTCCTACGAGCAGTACTTC.